This entry describes one T cell receptor (beta chain). The antigen remains undetermined. This sample was included in a study of CD8 T cells in Susac syndrome. Study findings and constraints: An acknowledgment was made by the study that its TCR sequencing and HLA analysis involved relatively few individuals.

The CDR3 length is 14 residues. Trimming pared 0 bases from V and 4 bases from J, leaving 13 bases between. Germline V lookup: CDR1 DFQATT, CDR2 SNEGSKA (reference sequence). Sequencing of TCR beta was performed on blood CD8+ and CD4+ T cells. TEMRA cells were FACS-enriched and CD8+ and CD4+ T cells negatively isolated. Random hexamers were used to reverse transcribe an amount of 0.5 to 1 ug RNA. An immunoSEQ multiplex PCR amplified TCR beta CDR3 over 54 Vbeta and 13 Jbeta. TCRdb re-called the immunoSEQ multiplex PCR reads with MiXCR, one entry per CDR3 protein. The data contain 50,000 or so distinct CDR3 sequences, 93% of them singletons.

The J gene is TRBJ2-7, the V gene TRBV20-1; D is undetermined. Sequenced material: CD8+ T cells from PBMCs. The TCR sequence derives from a human donor with multiple sclerosis. The CDR3 DNA sequence: TGCAGTGCTAGAGACTTTAGTGAGTTGTACGAGCAGTACTTC. Amino acid sequence: CSARDFSELYEQYF.